The 28 T cell receptor beta chains listed next were all sequenced from one sample in a study of CXCR3-negative and CXCR3-positive naive CD8 T cells. Whole-study results and caveats: CXCR3-negative naive cells had less hydrophobic TRB CDR3s than did CXCR3-positive naive cells.

Preparation of TRB cDNA libraries relied on 5' RACE carrying UMI labels. Reanalyzing the 5' RACE reads, TCRdb keeps one entry per CDR3 protein, without DNA. In total, the table holds about 110,000 distinct CDR3 sequences. These receptors have no known antigen. The sequenced sample consisted of naive CXCR3+ CD8+ T cells from blood. The sample's subset: CD45RO-CCR7+CD27+CD95- naive CD8+ T cells expressing CXCR3 (TNR3+). The receptors were gathered from a human donor in good health. Some clones in this sample may be carry-over from other donors' samples.

This rearrangement joins TRBV3-1 to TRBJ2-7; TCRdb names TRBD2, which stays unverified in the absence of DNA. The CDR3 is 15 amino acids. CDR1 is LGHDT and CDR2 is YNNKEL in the germline V gene (reference sequence). The CDR3 protein is CASSPGLAGPYEQYF.

The chain carries TRBV9 and TRBJ2-1; the TRBD1 assignment by TCRdb is unverifiable without DNA. The CDR3 sequence is 14 residues long. From germline, CDR1 is SGDLS and CDR2 YYNGEE. The CDR3 protein is CASSVETGGNEQFF.

This rearrangement joins TRBV4-2 to TRBJ1-1. Germline assignment: CDR1 LGHNA and CDR2 YNFKEQ. This CDR3 spans 15 amino acids. The CDR3 sequence is CASSQPQRLNTEAFF.

The rearrangement uses TRBV4-1 and TRBJ1-5. Germline assignment: CDR1 MGHRA and CDR2 YSYEKL. The CDR3 totals 15 residues. The CDR3 sequence: CASSQGIVGNQPQHF.

The chain recombines TRBV9 with TRBJ2-1. Germline assignment: CDR1 SGDLS and CDR2 YYNGEE. The CDR3 sequence is 14 residues long. The CDR3 spells CASSVDTDYNEQFF.

This CDR3 is CSVFPGNTEAFF. V usage is TRBV29-1 and J usage is TRBJ1-1. Germline loops: CDR1 SQVTM, CDR2 ANQGSEA. The CDR3 runs to 12 residues.

This chain joins TRBV3-1 and TRBJ2-7. The CDR3 is made up of 14 amino acids. Germline assignment: CDR1 LGHDT and CDR2 YNNKEL (reference sequence). The CDR3 loop is CASSQSGISYEQYF.

The chain recombines TRBV28 with TRBJ2-1; TCRdb outputs TRBD1, but without DNA this stays unchecked. The V gene's germline CDR1 is MDHEN and CDR2 SYDVKM. The CDR3 is 15 residues long. The CDR3: CASSPNRGTYNEQFF.

The chain recombines TRBV5-1 with TRBJ1-6. Germline-derived CDR1 and CDR2 are SGHRS and YFSETQ. The length of the CDR3 is 12 residues. The CDR3 reads CASSVGGEPLHF.

The V and J genes are TRBV7-9 and TRBJ2-5; TCRdb's assignment of TRBD1 cannot be checked, as there is no DNA. The germline V gene encodes CDR1 SEHNR and CDR2 FQNEAQ (reference sequence). This CDR3 region has 14 residues. CDR3 residues: CASSAIGSGETQYF. Full variable domain (remainder filled in from reference TRBV7-9 and TRBJ2-5): DTGVSQNPRHKITKRGQNVTFRCDPISEHNRLYWYRQTLGQGPEFLTYFQNEAQLEKSRLLSDRFSAERPKGSFSTLEIQRTEQGDSAMYLCASSAIGSGETQYFGPGTRLLVL.

This chain uses TRBV27 with TRBJ1-5; checking the TCRdb D call of TRBD1 is not possible without DNA. CDR1 MNHEY and CDR2 SMNVEV come from the germline V gene (reference sequence). This CDR3 is 14 amino acids long. The CDR3 sequence: CASSTDRSNQPQHF.

The chain employs TRBV29-1 and TRBJ2-2; TCRdb outputs TRBD1, but without DNA this stays unchecked. The germline CDR1 and CDR2 sequences are SQVTM and ANQGSEA. This CDR3 is built from 15 residues. This chain's CDR3 is CSVTGGSANTGELFF.

CDR3 amino acids: CAISELFGDTQYF. This chain uses TRBV10-3 with TRBJ2-3. CDR3 size: 13 residues. Germline V lookup: CDR1 ENHRY, CDR2 SYGVKD.

J is TRBJ2-7 and V is TRBV20-1. CDR1 DFQATT and CDR2 SNEGSKA come from the germline V gene (reference sequence). This CDR3 has 14 residues. CDR3 residues: CSARAQEGVHEQYF.

The CDR3 loop is CSAREDHYEQYF. The chain combines TRBV20-1 with TRBJ2-7. CDR1 is DFQATT, CDR2 SNEGSKA, per germline (reference sequence). This CDR3 region has 12 residues.

CDR3 in amino acids: CASSLFSYNEQFF. The chain links TRBV27 to TRBJ2-1. The germline CDR1 and CDR2 sequences are MNHEY and SMNVEV (reference sequence). The CDR3 spans 13 residues.

The chain uses TRBV13 and TRBJ2-1; checking the TCRdb D call of TRBD1 is not possible without DNA. Germline V CDR1 and CDR2: PRHDT, FYEKMQ (reference sequence). The CDR3 is 13 residues long. CDR3 in amino acids: CASTNLRDPSRFF.

The rearrangement uses TRBV9 and TRBJ2-1. Germline V CDR1 and CDR2: SGDLS, YYNGEE. This CDR3 contains 16 residues. The CDR3 protein is CASSVADLSSYNEQFF.

This chain links TRBV29-1 with TRBJ1-4. CDR1 is SQVTM and CDR2 is ANQGSEA in the germline V gene. This CDR3 comprises 11 residues. The CDR3 loop is CSVVANEKLFF.

The J gene is TRBJ2-3, the V gene TRBV5-1; TCRdb's D call of TRBD1 is untestable without DNA. The CDR3 totals 14 residues. The germline V gene has CDR1 SGHRS and CDR2 YFSETQ. CDR3 sequence: CASSLDRTADTQYF.

CDR3 in amino acids: CSARETGVEQFF. The chain employs TRBV20-1 and TRBJ2-1; the TRBD2 assignment by TCRdb is unverifiable without DNA. Germline V gene sequence: CDR1 DFQATT, CDR2 SNEGSKA (reference sequence). CDR3 length: 12 residues.

CDR3 sequence reads: CASSLAVGNQPQHF. The chain couples TRBV5-6 to TRBJ1-5. CDR1 and CDR2 (germline): SGHDT, YYEEEE. This CDR3 is built from 14 residues.

This chain links TRBV6-2 or TRBV6-3 with TRBJ2-7; lacking DNA, the TRBD1 call made by TCRdb goes unchecked. This CDR3 region has 14 residues. Germline lookup yields CDR1 MNHEY and CDR2 SVGEGT. This chain's CDR3 is CASSFAGGLYEQYF.

The rearrangement uses TRBV6-2 or TRBV6-3 and TRBJ1-5. The germline CDR1 and CDR2 sequences are MNHEY and SVGEGT. The length of the CDR3 is 19 residues. CDR3 amino acids: CASSYSPRILSLANQPQHF.

This chain joins TRBV10-2 and TRBJ2-7; TCRdb outputs TRBD1, but without DNA this stays unchecked. Germline CDR1 is WSHSY and CDR2 is SAAADI. The CDR3 runs to 12 residues. CDR3 in amino acids: CASRPGGYEQYF.

V is TRBV29-1 and J is TRBJ2-7. The CDR3 runs 14 residues. CDR1 and CDR2 from the germline V gene are SQVTM and ANQGSEA. CDR3 amino acids: CSVVWVEGSYEQYF.

V gene TRBV7-7 combines with J gene TRBJ2-5; the TCRdb call, TRBD1, lacks DNA for checking. This CDR3 has 16 residues. CDR1 is SSHAT, CDR2 FNYEAQ, per germline (reference sequence). The CDR3 spells CASSKLTGGPEETQYF.

J is TRBJ2-5 and V is TRBV29-1; TCRdb proposes TRBD2, but this gene call is untestable without DNA. Germline V gene sequence: CDR1 SQVTM, CDR2 ANQGSEA. CDR3 size: 14 residues. This CDR3 reads CSVPPGTRQETQYF. Supplemented by reference TRBV29-1 and TRBJ2-5, the full variable domain reads SAVISQKPSRDICQRGTSLTIQCQVDSQVTMMFWYRQQPGQSLTLIATANQGSEATYESGFVIDKFPISRPNLTFSTLTVSNMSPEDSSIYLCSVPPGTRQETQYFGPGTRLLVL.